This entry lists 26 T cell receptor beta chains sequenced from one sample in a study of CD8 T cells in Susac syndrome. Reverse transcription of 0.5 to 1 ug RNA used random hexamers. MiXCR was run by TCRdb on the immunoSEQ multiplex PCR reads, yielding one entry per CDR3 protein. Counted here are 73,000 or so distinct CDR3 sequences, about 95% occurring once; the ten biggest clones make up just under 0.4%. Sequences were obtained from CD8+ T cells from PBMCs. Every receptor here comes from a human donor with multiple sclerosis.

This clonotype was counted only a few times. J is TRBJ2-5 and V is TRBV3-1; unclear D gene. Trimming took off 0 bases at V and 2 bases at J, with 4 bases between the two ends. Looked up from germline, CDR1 is LGHDT and CDR2 is YNNKEL (reference sequence). This CDR3 is built from 13 residues. CDR3: CASSQENQETQYF. The DNA for the CDR3 is TGTGCCAGCAGCCAAGAGAATCAAGAGACCCAGTACTTC.

V is TRBV30 and J is TRBJ1-2, with TRBD1 as a possible D gene (5 bases). The germline V gene has CDR1 GTSNPN and CDR2 SVGIG (reference sequence). The CDR3 is 13 amino acids. V was cut by 3 bases and J by 6 bases, with 14 bases left in between. The CDR3 protein is CAWSAGTLDGYTF. The CDR3 DNA is TGTGCCTGGAGCGCCGGGACTCTCGATGGCTACACCTTC. Full variable domain (outside the CDR3, taken from reference TRBV30 and TRBJ1-2): SQTIHQWPATLVQPVGSPLSLECTVEGTSNPNLYWYRQAAGRGLQLLFYSVGIGQISSEVPQNLSASRPQDRQFILSSKKLLLSDSGFYLCAWSAGTLDGYTFGSGTRLTVV.

The chain joins TRBV12-3 or TRBV12-4 to TRBJ2-2, with a weak D call TRBD2 (6 bases). Trimming cost V 0 bases and J 1 base, with 12 bases left between them. The CDR3 loop spans 17 amino acids. The CDR3 is CASSLALAGRNTGELFF. CDR3 in DNA: TGTGCCAGCAGTTTAGCGCTTGCGGGACGGAACACCGGGGAGCTGTTTTTT.

In this sample, this clonotype turned up a few times. V gene TRBV4-1 combines with J gene TRBJ2-2, with 7 bases aligning to TRBD2. CDR3 length equals 15 residues. J lost 3 bases, V lost 4 bases, and 5 bases had no gene match. Germline values: CDR1 MGHRA, CDR2 YSYEKL. The CDR3 loop reads CASSPLSGDTGELFF. The CDR3 nucleotides read TGCGCCAGCAGCCCTCTAAGCGGGGACACCGGGGAGCTGTTTTTT.

This clonotype was counted once. The V and J genes are TRBV7-9 and TRBJ2-1, with unresolved D. Germline CDR1 is SEHNR and CDR2 is FQNEAQ (reference sequence). This CDR3 is 12 amino acids long. Between the trimmed V and J ends, which lost 1 base and 10 bases, there was a span of 8 bases. CDR3 nucleotides: TGTGCCAGCAGCTTAGACGGACGAGAGCAGTTCTTC. It is translated as CASSLDGREQFF.

V usage is TRBV7-3 and J usage is TRBJ2-5; 8 nucleotides match TRBD2. V shed 2 bases and J 1 base; nucleotides not matched to a gene: 3. The germline V gene encodes CDR1 SGHTA and CDR2 FQGTGA. The CDR3 runs 15 residues. The CDR3 sequence is CASSLAGGFQETQYF. CDR3 nucleotide sequence: TGTGCCAGCAGCTTAGCGGGGGGTTTCCAAGAGACCCAGTACTTC.

The chain joins TRBV5-6 to TRBJ1-2, with TRBD1 identical over 10 bases. The V gene end was trimmed by 1 base and the J gene end by 7 bases; junction bases not matched to a gene: 13. The length of the CDR3 is 17 residues. The germline V gene encodes CDR1 SGHDT and CDR2 YYEEEE. For the CDR3, the DNA is TGTGCCAGCAGCTTGCCCGGACAGGGGGTTTATCTAGGTGGCTACACCTTC. Protein: CASSLPGQGVYLGGYTF.

V gene TRBV24-1 combines with J gene TRBJ2-2; no clear D gene. V was shortened by 0 bases and J by 6 bases, with 7 bases between the two germline ends. The CDR3 extends over 14 amino acids. CDR1 and CDR2 (germline): KGHDR, SFDVKD. CDR3 bases: TGTGCCACCAGTGATTTGGTAACCCCCGGGGAGCTGTTTTTT. Its translation: CATSDLVTPGELFF.

The chain has TRBV28 and TRBJ2-3; TRBD1 or TRBD2 may be the D gene (5 bases each). Germline V lookup: CDR1 MDHEN, CDR2 SYDVKM. Trimming removed 6 bases from V and 0 bases from J, with 13 bases in between. The CDR3 runs to 15 residues. CDR3 DNA sequence: TGTGCCAGCAGCTTTAGTTGGGGGAGCACAGATACGCAGTATTTT. Its protein is CASSFSWGSTDTQYF. Complete variable domain (other parts from reference TRBV28 and TRBJ2-3): DVKVTQSSRYLVKRTGEKVFLECVQDMDHENMFWYRQDPGLGLRLIYFSYDVKMKEKGDIPEGYSVSREKKERFSLILESASTNQTSMYLCASSFSWGSTDTQYFGPGTRLTVL.

This clonotype occurred once. The chain recombines TRBV4-3 with TRBJ1-1; tentatively, D is TRBD1 (5 bases). The ends were cut back, 0 bases at V and 3 bases at J, with 8 bases in the middle. This CDR3 spans 14 amino acids. Looked up from germline, CDR1 is LGHNA and CDR2 is YSLEER. The CDR3 loop is CASSQDMGDTEAFF. In nucleotides, the CDR3 is TGCGCCAGCAGCCAAGATATGGGGGACACTGAAGCTTTCTTT.

The genes are TRBV25-1 and TRBJ2-5; TRBD2 might be the D (5 bases). V lost 6 bases and J lost 5, with 7 bases in between. The germline V gene encodes CDR1 MGHDK and CDR2 SYGVNS. The CDR3 length is 11 residues. Written as DNA, the CDR3 is TGTGCCAGCAGCGCGGGTGAGACCCAGTACTTC. As protein: CASSAGETQYF.

CDR3: CAISWDRANTGELFF. In nucleotides, the CDR3 is TGTGCCATTAGCTGGGACAGGGCGAACACCGGGGAGCTGTTTTTT. The chain links TRBV7-9 to TRBJ2-2; 9 nucleotides match TRBD1. Germline CDR1 and CDR2: SEHNR and FQNEAQ (reference sequence). The CDR3 is made up of 15 amino acids. Germline trimming cut 10 bases from V and 0 bases from J; bases unmatched to any gene: 6.

For the CDR3, the DNA is TGTGCCAGCAGCTTAGGGGCAGAAGAGACCCAGTACTTC. This translates into CASSLGAEETQYF. V usage is TRBV7-6 and J usage is TRBJ2-5; D call uncertain. The CDR3 totals 13 residues. The germline gives CDR1 SGHVS, CDR2 FNYEAQ. With 1 base removed from V and 3 bases from J, the gap between germline ends came to 6 bases.

This chain joins TRBV27 and TRBJ2-7, with 12 bases that match TRBD1. Germline values: CDR1 MNHEY, CDR2 SMNVEV (reference sequence). V trimming: 8 bases; J trimming: 7 bases; junction bases outside the gene matches: 9. This CDR3 has 14 amino acids. Written as DNA, the CDR3 is TGTGCCAGCTGTACCGGGACAGGGGGCAGGGAGCAGTACTTC. It yields the protein CASCTGTGGREQYF.

The chain combines TRBV6-2 or TRBV6-3 with TRBJ2-1; the D call may be TRBD1 or TRBD2 (6 bases each). Between the trimmed V and J ends, which lost 5 bases and 6 bases, there was a span of 17 bases. Germline V gene sequence: CDR1 MNHEY, CDR2 SVGEGT. The CDR3 runs 15 residues. CDR3 sequence: CASSPGDWRGNEQFF. CDR3 DNA: TGTGCCAGCAGTCCAGGGGACTGGAGGGGCAATGAGCAGTTCTTC.

The V call is TRBV15, the J call TRBJ2-4; D is possibly TRBD1 or TRBD2 (6 bases each). Trimming cost V 0 bases and J 7 bases, with 13 bases left between them. The length of the CDR3 is 15 residues. Germline-derived CDR1 and CDR2 are LNHNV and YYDKDF (reference sequence). CDR3 amino acids: CATSRDRGPPNIQYF. The CDR3 coding sequence is TGTGCCACCAGCAGAGATCGGGGGCCCCCCAACATTCAGTACTTC.

The V and J genes are TRBV14 and TRBJ1-2, with D hard to call. The V gene's germline CDR1 is SGHDN and CDR2 FVKESK. The CDR3 consists of 12 residues. V shed 4 bases and J shed 8 bases, with 11 bases lying between them. The CDR3 region has the DNA TGTGCCAGCAGCCCCGGCTATGGCGGCTACACCTTC. Its protein product is CASSPGYGGYTF.

This rearrangement joins TRBV27 to TRBJ1-4; TRBD1 aligns across 9 bases. The CDR3 covers 14 residues. The ends lost 5 bases at V and 8 bases at J; junction bases unmatched: 6. Per the germline V gene, CDR1 is MNHEY and CDR2 is SMNVEV (reference sequence). CDR3 DNA: TGTGCCAGCAGTCCCGGACAGGGGTGGGAAAAACTGTTTTTT. It encodes CASSPGQGWEKLFF.

This chain uses TRBV6-2 or TRBV6-3 with TRBJ1-1; tentative D call: TRBD1 (6 bases). CDR3 length equals 14 residues. V shed 4 bases and J shed 2 bases, with 11 bases lying between them. The germline CDR1 and CDR2 sequences are MNHEY and SVGEGT. CDR3 in amino acids: CASSSSDSNTEAFF. Here the CDR3 DNA reads TGTGCCAGCAGTTCCTCGGACAGCAACACTGAAGCTTTCTTT.

The chain joins TRBV12-3 or TRBV12-4 to TRBJ2-7; D is uncertain. This CDR3 has 14 amino acids. V lost 3 bases and J lost 6, with 15 bases in between. The CDR3 coding sequence is TGTGCCAGCAGTTTCCCCGAGACACGGCTCGAGCAGTACTTC. This gives the protein CASSFPETRLEQYF.

This chain joins TRBV15 and TRBJ1-1; D call uncertain. The CDR3 has 14 amino acids. Deletions cut 5 bases from V and 0 bases from J, with 10 bases between. Germline loops: CDR1 LNHNV, CDR2 YYDKDF (reference sequence). CDR3 sequence (DNA): TGTGCCACCAGCGACCAGCCCGTGAACACTGAAGCTTTCTTT. Encoded protein: CATSDQPVNTEAFF.

The chain joins TRBV4-2 to TRBJ2-2; 12 nucleotides agree with TRBD2. The germline gives CDR1 LGHNA, CDR2 YNFKEQ. The J segment lost 2 bases and the V segment lost 3 bases, leaving 16 bases of the junction unmatched. This CDR3 has 21 residues. In DNA, the CDR3 is TGTGCCAGCAGCCACCCCCAAGCGGAACTAGCGGGGGGCCAAAACACCGGGGAGCTGTTTTTT. Translation gives CASSHPQAELAGGQNTGELFF.

This clonotype was seen a single time. The V call is TRBV27, the J call TRBJ1-4, with D possibly TRBD1 on 5 matching bases. The V gene lost 6 bases and the J gene lost 6 bases, with 17 bases spanning the gap. The CDR3 spans 15 residues. Germline V gene data show CDR1 as MNHEY and CDR2 as SMNVEV (reference sequence). CDR3 sequence (DNA): TGTGCCAGCAGACATTCCAGGGAGCAAGATGAAAAACTGTTTTTT. It yields the protein CASRHSREQDEKLFF. The variable domain in full, completed from reference TRBV27 and TRBJ1-4, reads EAQVTQNPRYLITVTGKKLTVTCSQNMNHEYMSWYRQDPGLGLRQIYYSMNVEVTDKGDVPEGYKVSRKEKRNFPLILESPSPNQTSLYFCASRHSREQDEKLFFGSGTQLSVL.

V gene TRBV6-6 combines with J gene TRBJ2-7, with 11 bases lining up with TRBD2. V was clipped by 0 bases and J by 2 bases; unmatched bases: 3. The CDR3 length is 16 residues. The germline gives CDR1 MNHNY, CDR2 SVGAGI (reference sequence). The CDR3 nucleotides are TGTGCCAGCAGTTACTCGACTAGCGGGGATACCTACGAGCAGTACTTC. Its protein is CASSYSTSGDTYEQYF.

The V gene is TRBV7-3, the J gene TRBJ2-7; weak D call: TRBD2 (5 bases). The CDR3 length is 15 residues. The germline gives CDR1 SGHTA, CDR2 FQGTGA. Trimming removed 2 bases from V and 5 bases from J, with 16 bases in between. DNA of the CDR3: TGTGCCAGCAGCTTATTCGCTAGCTCCGGTAACGAGCAGTACTTC. Amino acids: CASSLFASSGNEQYF. Supplemented by reference TRBV7-3 and TRBJ2-7, the full variable domain reads GAGVSQTPSNKVTEKGKYVELRCDPISGHTALYWYRQSLGQGPEFLIYFQGTGAADDSGLPNDRFFAVRPEGSVSTLKIQRTERGDSAVYLCASSLFASSGNEQYFGPGTRLTVT.

This clonotype came up once. The chain combines TRBV12-3 or TRBV12-4 with TRBJ1-1; no firm D call. Trimming left V 3 bases short and J 3 bases short, with 8 bases between. The length of the CDR3 is 13 residues. The CDR3 DNA sequence: TGTGCCAGCAGTTTCGGCCTCGACACTGAAGCTTTCTTT. Its protein is CASSFGLDTEAFF.